The 32 T cell receptor beta chains presented below share a single source sample, sequenced in a study of response to subunit inactivated influenza vaccine. TCRdb called the RT-PCR reads again in MiXCR, with one record for every CDR3 protein. This table holds fewer than 200,000 distinct CDR3 sequences, about 9.3% found once. This sample comprised non-naive T cells sorted from PBMCs, obtained on the day of vaccination. Every receptor here comes from a middle-aged man who received an inactivated influenza vaccine.

This clonotype has a count of ten or more. The V call is TRBV30, the J call TRBJ2-1; either TRBD1 or TRBD2 may supply D (5 bases each). Per germline, CDR1 GTSNPN and CDR2 SVGIG (reference sequence). The CDR3 consists of 16 residues. Trimming pared 2 bases from V and 6 bases from J, leaving 20 bases between. The CDR3 DNA is TGTGCCTGGAGTCGCCCCGGGACGCCACTGGGCAATGAGCAGTTCTTC. This translates into CAWSRPGTPLGNEQFF.

The sample holds many counts of this clonotype. This chain links TRBV29-1 with TRBJ2-7, with 7 positions matching TRBD1. CDR3 length equals 15 residues. Trimming at V came to 2 bases and at J to 0 bases, leaving 7 bases not matched to a gene. Germline V gives CDR1 SQVTM, CDR2 ANQGSEA. In DNA, the CDR3 is TGCAGCGTTGAACTCCGGGACAGAAGCTCCTACGAGCAGTACTTC. Its translation: CSVELRDRSSYEQYF.

There are a few counts of this clonotype. The rearrangement joins TRBV5-1 to TRBJ1-1; a possible D gene is TRBD1 (5 bases). Germline V gene lookup returns CDR1 SGHRS and CDR2 YFSETQ. This CDR3 contains 13 residues. Trimming shortened V by 3 bases and J by 6 bases, and 12 bases separated the two germline ends. This chain's CDR3 is CASSWRGSPEAFF. CDR3 nucleotides: TGCGCCAGCAGCTGGCGGGGCAGCCCTGAAGCTTTCTTT.

V and J are TRBV20-1 and TRBJ1-6; possible D gene TRBD1, 5 bases. Between the trimmed V and J ends, which lost 6 bases and 7 bases, there was a span of 10 bases. Germline loops: CDR1 DFQATT, CDR2 SNEGSKA (reference sequence). The CDR3 totals 12 residues. The CDR3 nucleotides are TGCAGTGCGCGGTGGGGGAATTCACCCCTCCACTTT. Its protein is CSARWGNSPLHF.

V and J are TRBV7-8 and TRBJ2-3; 7 nucleotides match TRBD1. The germline V gene has CDR1 SGHVS and CDR2 FQNEAQ. The CDR3 runs 15 residues. V lost 4 bases and J lost 0; bases outside the gene matches: 4. The CDR3 nucleotides read TGTGCCAGCAGCTCAGACAGGGTTAGCACAGATACGCAGTATTTT. Protein sequence: CASSSDRVSTDTQYF.

The rearrangement links TRBV7-2 to TRBJ1-2, with D uncertain. Trimming took 5 bases from V and 8 from J, leaving 21 bases between them. This CDR3 has 15 residues. The germline V gene encodes CDR1 SGHTA and CDR2 FQGNSA. The CDR3 protein is CASSLTHGVGEGYTF. The CDR3 DNA is TGTGCCAGCAGCCTCACCCACGGGGTAGGAGAAGGCTACACCTTC.

The V gene is TRBV19, the J gene TRBJ2-5, with 12 bases lining up with TRBD1. The trim removed 9 bases at V and 5 bases at J, leaving 10 bases unmatched. The germline V gene has CDR1 LNHDA and CDR2 SQIVND (reference sequence). CDR3 size: 15 residues. As DNA, the CDR3 is TGTGCCAGCTCCACCCGGGACAGGGGGCTGGAGACCCAGTACTTC. It codes for CASSTRDRGLETQYF.

The gene calls are TRBV5-1 and TRBJ1-4, with unresolved D. This CDR3 has 15 amino acids. The germline CDR1 and CDR2 sequences are SGHRS and YFSETQ. Trimming pared 4 bases from V and 4 bases from J, leaving 14 bases between. DNA for the CDR3: TGCGCCAGCAGCCTCGGACCTTCCGATAATGAAAAACTGTTTTTT. Amino acids: CASSLGPSDNEKLFF.

The V gene is TRBV28, the J gene TRBJ2-1, with D maybe TRBD1 (6 bases). The CDR3 has 12 amino acids. Looked up from germline, CDR1 is MDHEN and CDR2 is SYDVKM. Deletions cut 3 bases from V and 8 bases from J, with 8 bases between. CDR3 in DNA: TGTGCCAGCAGTTTGTACAGGGATGAGCAGTTCTTC. Its protein product is CASSLYRDEQFF.

This rearrangement joins TRBV28 to TRBJ2-7; 7 bases line up with TRBD1. The germline CDR1 and CDR2 sequences are MDHEN and SYDVKM. This CDR3 comprises 12 residues. V trimming: 8 bases; J trimming: 3 bases; junction bases outside the gene matches: 4. CDR3 coding DNA: TGTGCCAGCCGGACAGGCTACTACGAGCAGTACTTC. It encodes CASRTGYYEQYF. The complete variable domain, with remaining parts taken from reference TRBV28 and TRBJ2-7, reads DVKVTQSSRYLVKRTGEKVFLECVQDMDHENMFWYRQDPGLGLRLIYFSYDVKMKEKGDIPEGYSVSREKKERFSLILESASTNQTSMYLCASRTGYYEQYFGPGTRLTVT.

This clonotype has a handful of counts. Written as DNA, the CDR3 is TGTGCCAGCAGACTCGGGACTAGCGGGGGTAAGGTGTACGAGCAGTACTTC. It is translated as CASRLGTSGGKVYEQYF. This chain uses TRBV12-3 or TRBV12-4 with TRBJ2-7; TRBD2 matches 14 bases. The trim removed 6 bases at V and 4 bases at J, leaving 11 bases unmatched. The CDR3 spans 17 residues.

The chain has TRBV6-2 or TRBV6-3 and TRBJ1-5, with a tentative D call TRBD1 (5 bases). CDR1 is MNHEY, CDR2 SVGEGT, per germline. The V and J ends lost 1 base and 11 bases respectively, with 15 bases between them. The CDR3 length is 14 residues. The CDR3 reads CASSYFGGQTAQHF. Here the CDR3 DNA reads TGTGCCAGCAGTTACTTTGGCGGACAAACGGCCCAGCATTTT.

This clonotype was seen at least ten times. One end of the junction fails to match germline, which may point to a read error. The genes are TRBV7-7 and TRBJ2-1, with D tentatively TRBD1 (5 bases). The CDR3 consists of 16 residues. Germline CDR1 reads SSHAT; CDR2 reads FNYEAQ (reference sequence). CDR3 loop: CASSPGQGGSYNEQFF. The CDR3 nucleotides read TGTGCTAGCAGCCCCGGGCAGGGCGGATCATACAATGAGCAGTTCTTC.

This clonotype was counted a few times. The J gene is TRBJ1-5, the V gene TRBV20-1; the match to TRBD1 covers 10 bases. V shed 4 bases and J 4 bases; nucleotides not matched to a gene: 10. This CDR3 contains 16 residues. Germline values: CDR1 DFQATT, CDR2 SNEGSKA (reference sequence). The CDR3 here is CSATRQGAAMNQPQHF. CDR3 bases: TGCAGTGCTACTCGACAGGGGGCCGCTATGAATCAGCCCCAGCATTTT.

V is TRBV5-1 and J is TRBJ2-7; 9 bases align to TRBD1. The CDR3 sequence is 15 residues long. V was pared by 4 bases and J by 3 bases, with 8 bases of the junction left unmatched. CDR1 and CDR2 (germline): SGHRS, YFSETQ. The CDR3 DNA is TGCGCCAGCAGCATCCCGGGACAGGGAAACTACGAGCAGTACTTC. It is translated as CASSIPGQGNYEQYF.

Concerning this clonotype itself: A read error may be the cause here, since a much bigger clone is one base away. This chain joins TRBV5-1 and TRBJ2-3, with 9 bases lining up with TRBD1. CDR3 length equals 15 residues. CDR1 SGHRS and CDR2 YFSETQ come from the germline V gene. V was clipped by 4 bases and J by 2 bases; unmatched bases: 5. CDR3 region: CASSVGTGTTDTQYF. In DNA, the CDR3 is TGCGCCAGCAGCGTCGGGACAGGGACCACAGATACGCAGTATTTT.

This clonotype was seen more than once but under ten times. The chain joins TRBV9 to TRBJ2-1; TRBD2 agrees at 7 bases. With 1 base clipped from V and 1 base from J, the junction kept 2 bases outside the gene matches. The CDR3 covers 15 residues. Germline V gene data show CDR1 as SGDLS and CDR2 as YYNGEE. The DNA for the CDR3 is TGTGCCAGCAGCGTAAGCGGGACGTCCTACAATGAGCAGTTCTTC. This encodes CASSVSGTSYNEQFF. Combining the CDR3 with reference TRBV9 and TRBJ2-1 gives the whole variable domain DSGVTQTPKHLITATGQRVTLRCSPRSGDLSVYWYQQSLDQGLQFLIQYYNGEERAKGNILERFSAQQFPDLHSELNLSSLELGDSALYFCASSVSGTSYNEQFFGPGTRLTVL.

This clonotype has a handful of counts. V gene TRBV24-1 combines with J gene TRBJ2-1; 15 bases are a match to TRBD2. Germline loops: CDR1 KGHDR, CDR2 SFDVKD. V shed 3 bases, J shed 7 bases, and the junction held 6 bases outside the gene matches. The CDR3 is made up of 17 amino acids. This CDR3 is CATSDGLAGGKENEQFF. DNA of the CDR3: TGTGCCACCAGTGATGGACTAGCGGGAGGGAAAGAAAATGAGCAGTTCTTC.

Concerning this clonotype itself: This clone may be a read error of a much larger clone one base away. This chain uses TRBV11-2 with TRBJ1-6; weak D call: TRBD1 (5 bases). Trimming took 0 bases from V and 7 from J, leaving 16 bases between them. The germline CDR1 and CDR2 sequences are SGHAT and FQNNGV. The CDR3 runs to 17 residues. The CDR3 spells CASSLDYPGRINSPLHF. The CDR3, as DNA: TGTGCCAGCAGCTTAGACTACCCGGGGCGTATCAATTCACCCCTCCACTTT.

In its sample, this clonotype was seen many times. The chain joins TRBV5-1 to TRBJ1-1, with D possibly matching TRBD1 (6 bases). The CDR3 loop spans 15 amino acids. V lost 4 bases, J lost 3 bases, and 16 bases lay in between. Germline V CDR1 and CDR2: SGHRS, YFSETQ. The CDR3 DNA follows: TGCGCCAGCAGCAAGGGGGGGGGCAGGGACACTGAAGCTTTCTTT. It specifies CASSKGGGRDTEAFF.

The chain employs TRBV2 and TRBJ2-7; 7 bases line up with TRBD1. V lost 6 bases, J lost 6 bases, and 8 bases stayed unmatched. The CDR3 contains 13 residues. CDR1 and CDR2 (germline): SNHLY, FYNNEI. The CDR3 DNA sequence: TGTGCCAGCAGCTACGACAGGGCTCTCGAGCAGTACTTC. This gives the protein CASSYDRALEQYF.

This clonotype was counted only a few times. This chain uses TRBV9 with TRBJ2-2; 8 bases agree with TRBD2. V lost 5 bases to trimming and J lost 5 bases; unmatched junction nucleotides: 5. The CDR3 extends over 14 amino acids. Germline CDR1 SGDLS, CDR2 YYNGEE. The CDR3 is CASSRGGSTGELFF. The CDR3 DNA reads TGTGCCAGCAGTCGGGGGGGCAGTACCGGGGAGCTGTTTTTT.

This clonotype was counted a few times. The V gene is TRBV20-1, the J gene TRBJ1-2; maybe TRBD1 (5 bases). This CDR3 is built from 13 residues. Germline CDR1 DFQATT, CDR2 SNEGSKA (reference sequence). The chain's CDR3 is CSQRGGPTHGYTF. The CDR3 DNA follows: TGCAGCCAACGGGGGGGACCCACGCATGGCTACACCTTC.

This clonotype has a handful of counts. V usage is TRBV6-2 or TRBV6-3 and J usage is TRBJ2-1; D tentatively reads TRBD1 or TRBD2 (5 bases each). The V end was cut by 1 base, the J end by 6 bases, with 13 bases between. The CDR3 has 15 amino acids. Looked up from germline, CDR1 is MNHEY and CDR2 is SVGEGT. CDR3 in DNA: TGTGCCAGCAGTTACTGGGGGTTCAAAGGCAATGAGCAGTTCTTC. Its protein product is CASSYWGFKGNEQFF.

The J gene is TRBJ1-5, the V gene TRBV18; a weak D match, TRBD1 (5 bases). The CDR3 runs to 15 residues. Trimming took off 2 bases at V and 0 bases at J, with 8 bases between the two ends. The germline V gene encodes CDR1 KGHSH and CDR2 LQKENI. The CDR3 is CASSPRQISNQPQHF. For the CDR3, the DNA is TGTGCCAGCTCACCAAGACAGATTAGCAATCAGCCCCAGCATTTT. The full variable domain, its missing parts supplied by reference TRBV18 and TRBJ1-5, is NAGVMQNPRHLVRRRGQEARLRCSPMKGHSHVYWYRQLPEEGLKFMVYLQKENIIDESGMPKERFSAEFPKEGPSILRIQQVVRGDSAAYFCASSPRQISNQPQHFGDGTRLSIL.

This sequence joins TRBV20-1 and TRBJ2-3, with 13 positions matching TRBD2. Germline CDR1 is DFQATT and CDR2 is SNEGSKA (reference sequence). This CDR3 has 17 residues. Trimming took 6 bases from V and 4 from J; bases not matched to a gene: 13. CDR3 in DNA: TGCAGTGCCTTACGGACTAGCGGGAGCGAACGATCAGATACGCAGTATTTT. Its protein is CSALRTSGSERSDTQYF.

This clonotype occurred many times. The chain recombines TRBV3-1 with TRBJ1-2; D remains unclear. Trimming shortened V by 1 base and J by 4 bases, and 10 bases separated the two germline ends. The CDR3 extends over 14 amino acids. In germline, CDR1 is LGHDT, CDR2 YNNKEL (reference sequence). The CDR3: CASSQGVAVYGYTF. In nucleotides, the CDR3 is TGTGCCAGCAGCCAAGGCGTGGCAGTCTATGGCTACACCTTC. The variable domain in full, completed from reference TRBV3-1 and TRBJ1-2, reads DTAVSQTPKYLVTQMGNDKSIKCEQNLGHDTMYWYKQDSKKFLKIMFSYNNKELIINETVPNRFSPKSPDKAHLNLHINSLELGDSAVYFCASSQGVAVYGYTFGSGTRLTVV.

The J gene is TRBJ2-7, the V gene TRBV6-2 or TRBV6-3, with 10 positions matching TRBD2. This CDR3 is 19 amino acids long. The J segment lost 0 bases and the V segment lost 8 bases, leaving 19 bases of the junction unmatched. The germline gives CDR1 MNHEY, CDR2 SVGEGT. In DNA, the CDR3 is TGTGCCAGCGCGGTAAGGAAAGGACTAGCGGCCTCCGTCTCCTACGAGCAGTACTTC. This encodes CASAVRKGLAASVSYEQYF.

V gene TRBV6-1 combines with J gene TRBJ2-7, with TRBD1 matching over 7 bases. Germline V lookup: CDR1 MNHNS, CDR2 SASEGT. The CDR3 contains 13 residues. The V and J ends lost 6 bases and 4 bases, in that order; junction bases with no gene match: 6. CDR3 nucleotide sequence: TGTGCCAGCAGAGCCGGGACAGCTTACGAGCAGTACTTC. As protein: CASRAGTAYEQYF.

This clonotype was recorded many times. CDR3 protein: CSARGLVHSYEQYF. Written as DNA, the CDR3 is TGCAGTGCTAGAGGACTAGTCCACTCCTACGAGCAGTACTTC. The chain joins TRBV20-1 to TRBJ2-7; the D gene is possibly TRBD2 (6 bases). The V and J ends lost 1 base and 0 bases respectively, with 10 bases between them. Germline-derived CDR1 and CDR2 are DFQATT and SNEGSKA (reference sequence). The CDR3 extends over 14 amino acids.

The J gene is TRBJ2-5, the V gene TRBV20-1; D possibly corresponds to TRBD2 (6 bases). Germline assignment: CDR1 DFQATT and CDR2 SNEGSKA (reference sequence). The V end was cut by 5 bases, the J end by 2 bases, with 6 bases between. This CDR3 contains 11 residues. The CDR3 loop is CSAAGQETQYF. The CDR3 DNA sequence: TGCAGTGCTGCGGGACAAGAGACCCAGTACTTC.

The sample holds a few counts of this clonotype. The rearrangement links TRBV27 to TRBJ2-5, with no clear D. The CDR3 sequence is 13 residues long. V was clipped by 3 bases and J by 3 bases, with 8 bases between them. CDR1 MNHEY and CDR2 SMNVEV come from the germline V gene (reference sequence). CDR3 protein: CASSLVDEETQYF. DNA of the CDR3: TGTGCCAGCAGTTTGGTTGATGAAGAGACCCAGTACTTC.